Described below is a single TCR beta chain sequence and its context. The same CDR3 can be traced to other DNA sequences in this sample. The source of the sample is a study of blood T cell repertoires in COVID-19. As for the study in general: Both acute and convalescent COVID-19 samples were obtained from the United States, Italy and Spain. Nucleic acid was either cDNA or gDNA, and it came from T cells, B-cell-depleted T cells, or PBMCs.

Germline V gene sequence: CDR1 MDHEN, CDR2 SYDVKM. Trimming removed 3 bases from V and 1 base from J, with 6 bases in between. This CDR3 has 13 residues. In the original workflow: Amplification of reference gene primers provided the estimated nucleated cell counts. The repertoire was sequenced with immunoSEQ multiplex PCR; TCRdb's copy has only in-frame clones and lacks some. V and J calls and clone size are as listed in that table; D and trimming were resolved from the DNA. The sample consists of roughly 130,000 clones, about 90% of them appearing once. The chain links TRBV28 to TRBJ1-1; D possibly corresponds to TRBD1 (6 bases). The receptor was isolated from a woman aged 60-70 years with acute or convalescent COVID-19. The sequenced sample consisted of peripheral blood. The CDR3 coding sequence is TGTGCCAGCAGTTTCAGGGGGAACACTGAAGCTTTCTTT. Amino acid sequence: CASSFRGNTEAFF.